Presented here are 28 T cell receptor beta chains from one specimen sequenced in a study of spatial heterogeneity in lung cancer. Time point defined: sample taken at primary tumor resection. In TCRdb, the 5' RACE reads were re-called with MiXCR into one record per CDR3 protein. The table includes 35,000 to 55,000 distinct CDR3 sequences, about 6.5% detected once. Sequenced material: PBMCs, taken at surgery. The receptor source for this set is a female donor with early-stage non-small cell lung cancer.

This clonotype was picked up many times. The chain recombines TRBV25-1 with TRBJ2-1, with 7 bases aligning to TRBD2. This CDR3 has 16 amino acids. Germline V gene lookup returns CDR1 MGHDK and CDR2 SYGVNS. Germline trimming cut 4 bases from V and 8 bases from J; bases unmatched to any gene: 14. DNA of the CDR3: TGTGCCAGCAGTGGACTAACTAGCGCACCTTGGGATGAGCAGTTCTTC. This translates into CASSGLTSAPWDEQFF.

This clonotype came up a few times. The chain combines TRBV19 with TRBJ1-1; 7 bases agree with TRBD1. The CDR3 is 16 amino acids. The V gene end was trimmed by 6 bases and the J gene end by 1 base; junction bases not matched to a gene: 11. The V gene's germline CDR1 is LNHDA and CDR2 SQIVND (reference sequence). CDR3 protein: CASRKRSTGPNTEAFF. The CDR3 coding sequence is TGTGCCAGTAGGAAAAGATCGACAGGGCCGAACACTGAAGCTTTCTTT.

There are a few counts of this clonotype. The chain recombines TRBV6-5 with TRBJ2-3, with D tentatively TRBD2 (5 bases). V lost 5 bases, J lost 6 bases, and 12 bases lay in between. This CDR3 contains 13 residues. Germline V gene data show CDR1 as MNHEY and CDR2 as SVGAGI. The CDR3 region is CASSLTRADTQYF. CDR3 nucleotide sequence: TGTGCCAGCAGTCTAACTAGGGCGGATACGCAGTATTTT.

In its sample, this clonotype was seen a few times. The J gene is TRBJ2-5, the V gene TRBV28; 9 bases line up with TRBD2. Germline V CDR1 and CDR2: MDHEN, SYDVKM. The V gene end was trimmed by 8 bases and the J gene end by 1 base; junction bases not matched to a gene: 14. The CDR3 has 17 residues. The CDR3 DNA follows: TGTGCCAGCGGACCTTGGGGTAGCGGGGGCGCCCAAGAGACCCAGTACTTC. Protein product: CASGPWGSGGAQETQYF.

The chain has TRBV2 and TRBJ2-1; 8 bases match TRBD2. The CDR3 sequence is 13 residues long. V shed 7 bases, J shed 4 bases, and the junction held 3 bases outside the gene matches. Germline V CDR1 and CDR2: SNHLY, FYNNEI. CDR3 coding DNA: TGTGCCAGCATAGCGGGGACATACAATGAGCAGTTCTTC. Amino acid sequence: CASIAGTYNEQFF.

This clonotype was seen repeatedly, ten times or more. The chain has TRBV6-2 or TRBV6-3 and TRBJ2-3; perhaps D is TRBD1 or TRBD2 (6 bases each). CDR1 and CDR2 from the germline V gene are MNHEY and SVGEGT. The CDR3 loop spans 18 amino acids. V lost 2 bases and J lost 2, with 20 bases in between. CDR3 nucleotides: TGTGCCAGCAGTTACCCGACCCGTGGAGGGGGTCCCACAGATACGCAGTATTTT. Protein: CASSYPTRGGGPTDTQYF.

The chain couples TRBV5-1 to TRBJ2-7, with D perhaps matching TRBD1 (5 bases). The V gene's germline CDR1 is SGHRS and CDR2 YFSETQ. The CDR3 has 16 residues. V was trimmed by 4 bases and J by 1 base, leaving 18 bases between them. This CDR3 reads CASSTGDTSSSYEQYF. CDR3 sequence (DNA): TGCGCCAGCAGCACAGGAGACACTTCCTCGTCCTACGAGCAGTACTTC. The variable domain in full, with the rest retrieved from reference TRBV5-1 and TRBJ2-7, is KAGVTQTPRYLIKTRGQQVTLSCSPISGHRSVSWYQQTPGQGLQFLFEYFSETQRNKGNFPGRFSGRQFSNSRSEMNVSTLELGDSALYLCASSTGDTSSSYEQYFGPGTRLTVT.

This clonotype was observed a handful of times. The chain has TRBV24-1 and TRBJ2-7, with D unclear. V was pared by 8 bases and J by 2 bases, with 3 bases between. This CDR3 is 10 amino acids long. Germline V gives CDR1 KGHDR, CDR2 SFDVKD. CDR3 amino acids: CATKAYEQYF. CDR3 DNA: TGTGCCACCAAAGCCTACGAGCAGTACTTC.

This clonotype was seen a handful of times. This sequence joins TRBV7-2 and TRBJ2-3; D may be TRBD1 (5 bases). Germline V gene sequence: CDR1 SGHTA, CDR2 FQGNSA. Trimming removed 1 base at V and 1 base at J, with 6 bases between. The CDR3 spans 14 residues. Here the CDR3 reads CASSLGRGTDTQYF. The DNA for the CDR3 is TGTGCCAGCAGCTTAGGCAGGGGCACAGATACGCAGTATTTT. The whole variable domain, remainder taken from reference TRBV7-2 and TRBJ2-3, is GAGVSQSPSNKVTEKGKDVELRCDPISGHTALYWYRQSLGQGLEFLIYFQGNSAPDKSGLPSDRFSAERTGGSVSTLTIQRTQQEDSAVYLCASSLGRGTDTQYFGPGTRLTVL.

This clonotype was seen ten or more times. CDR3 region: CASSRTDPEDQPQHF. The CDR3 region has the DNA TGTGCCAGCTCTAGGACAGACCCAGAGGATCAGCCCCAGCATTTT. V is TRBV6-6 and J is TRBJ1-5, with a tentative D call TRBD1 (6 bases). The CDR3 sequence is 15 residues long. Germline CDR1 is MNHNY and CDR2 is SVGAGI (reference sequence). The V end was cut by 8 bases, the J end by 5 bases, with 19 bases between.

The gene calls are TRBV7-9 and TRBJ2-3, with 9 nucleotides matching TRBD2. CDR3 length: 15 residues. Germline V CDR1 and CDR2: SEHNR, FQNEAQ (reference sequence). The V gene end was trimmed by 3 bases and the J gene end by 6 bases; junction bases not matched to a gene: 7. This chain's CDR3 is CASSFGGGASDTQYF. The CDR3 DNA reads TGTGCCAGCAGCTTTGGCGGGGGGGCATCGGATACGCAGTATTTT.

This clonotype was observed at least ten times. V usage is TRBV5-1 and J usage is TRBJ1-5, with D possibly being TRBD1 (6 bases). CDR1 and CDR2 (germline): SGHRS, YFSETQ. Trimming shortened V by 4 bases and J by 5 bases, and 16 bases separated the two germline ends. This CDR3 has 15 residues. CDR3 protein: CASSQDTGSHQPQHF. In nucleotides, the CDR3 is TGCGCCAGCAGCCAAGACACAGGGAGCCATCAGCCCCAGCATTTT.

This clonotype was seen a handful of times. The J gene is TRBJ1-5, the V gene TRBV20-1; possibly TRBD1 for D (6 bases). Germline V CDR1 and CDR2: DFQATT, SNEGSKA (reference sequence). The CDR3 consists of 15 residues. V was trimmed by 6 bases and J by 0 bases, leaving 15 bases between them. CDR3 nucleotides: TGCAGTGCGGTAACAGGGCCCTATAGCAATCAGCCCCAGCATTTT. It yields the protein CSAVTGPYSNQPQHF.

There are many counts of this clonotype. This rearrangement joins TRBV4-2 to TRBJ2-3; TRBD2 might be the D (6 bases). This CDR3 has 13 residues. V was pared by 0 bases and J by 9 bases, with 10 bases between. The germline gives CDR1 LGHNA, CDR2 YNFKEQ. Here the CDR3 DNA reads TGTGCCAGCAGCCAAGATCCGGGGGACACGCAGTATTTT. It encodes CASSQDPGDTQYF.

The chain employs TRBV20-1 and TRBJ1-2; 7 bases line up with TRBD1. This CDR3 is built from 14 residues. Germline V lookup: CDR1 DFQATT, CDR2 SNEGSKA (reference sequence). J was trimmed by 8 bases and V by 5 bases; bases with no gene match: 14. CDR3 DNA sequence: TGCAGTGCTTTAAATGACAGGGCGGATAAGGGCTACACCTTC. This sequence encodes CSALNDRADKGYTF.

This clonotype was counted many times. CDR3 in amino acids: CASSPRLNTEAFF. CDR3 DNA: TGTGCCAGCAGCCCCCGGCTGAACACTGAAGCTTTCTTT. J is TRBJ1-1 and V is TRBV3-1; D gene unclear. Germline values: CDR1 LGHDT, CDR2 YNNKEL (reference sequence). There are 13 residues in the CDR3. V lost 4 bases and J lost 0, with 6 bases in between.

The chain employs TRBV6-6 and TRBJ1-5, with D perhaps matching TRBD1 (6 bases). Germline-derived CDR1 and CDR2 are MNHNY and SVGAGI (reference sequence). This CDR3 has 13 amino acids. V shed 6 bases and J shed 4 bases, with 10 bases lying between them. CDR3: CASSSRGNQPQHF. The CDR3 DNA reads TGTGCCAGCAGCTCCAGGGGTAATCAGCCCCAGCATTTT.

This clonotype was counted many times. The chain is built from TRBV7-8 and TRBJ1-1; TRBD1 agrees at 7 bases. Germline CDR1 reads SGHVS; CDR2 reads FQNEAQ. V lost 5 bases and J lost 8; bases outside the gene matches: 5. CDR3 length: 12 amino acids. In DNA form, the CDR3 reads TGTGCCAGCAGCGTAAGCAGGGGGGAAGCTTTCTTT. It is translated as CASSVSRGEAFF.

This clonotype has a handful of counts. The CDR3 coding sequence is TGTGCCAGCAGCGCCAGACAGGGAGGGCCCTACAATGAGCAGTTCTTC. Encoded protein: CASSARQGGPYNEQFF. This rearrangement joins TRBV9 to TRBJ2-1; D may correspond to TRBD1 or TRBD2 (7 bases each). The CDR3 is 16 amino acids. Trimming stripped 3 bases from V and 2 bases from J, with 15 bases between. Germline-derived CDR1 and CDR2 are SGDLS and YYNGEE.

This clonotype occurred many times. The V call is TRBV28, the J call TRBJ2-4; unclear D gene. From germline, CDR1 is MDHEN and CDR2 SYDVKM. The ends were cut back, 5 bases at V and 2 bases at J, with 16 bases in the middle. The CDR3 runs to 16 residues. CDR3 in amino acids: CASSPNFRTPKNIQYF. Written as DNA, the CDR3 is TGTGCCAGCAGTCCGAACTTCAGGACCCCCAAAAACATTCAGTACTTC.

This clonotype was found many times. This chain links TRBV4-1 with TRBJ2-3; 7 bases agree with TRBD1. This CDR3 comprises 14 residues. CDR1 is MGHRA and CDR2 is YSYEKL in the germline V gene. The V gene end was trimmed by 4 bases and the J gene end by 1 base; junction bases not matched to a gene: 2. DNA of the CDR3: TGCGCCAGCAGCCTCGGACAGGGCACAGATACGCAGTATTTT. Its protein is CASSLGQGTDTQYF.

This clonotype was counted many times. The rearrangement uses TRBV4-3 and TRBJ1-6; no definite D call. CDR1 LGHNA and CDR2 YSLEER come from the germline V gene. V gave up 1 base and J gave up 9 bases, with 10 bases separating them. The CDR3 covers 14 residues. CDR3 sequence (DNA): TGCGCCAGCAGCCAAGTTACCGAGGTTTCACCCCTCCACTTT. Translated, it gives CASSQVTEVSPLHF.

In this sample, this clonotype turned up many times. V usage is TRBV12-3 or TRBV12-4 and J usage is TRBJ1-1; 7 bases agree with TRBD1. The CDR3 contains 15 residues. J was trimmed by 11 bases and V by 4 bases; bases with no gene match: 16. The chain's CDR3 is CASSSLTGTGAWAFF. The CDR3 DNA follows: TGTGCCAGCAGTTCCTTGACAGGGACTGGCGCCTGGGCTTTCTTT.

This clonotype was recorded at least ten times. V gene TRBV3-1 combines with J gene TRBJ2-3; D is ambiguous. The germline CDR1 and CDR2 sequences are LGHDT and YNNKEL (reference sequence). V lost 0 bases and J lost 0, with 13 bases in between. The CDR3 has 17 residues. This chain's CDR3 is CASSQDRPIISTDTQYF. CDR3 DNA: TGTGCCAGCAGCCAAGACAGGCCCATCATTAGCACAGATACGCAGTATTTT.

This clonotype was seen many times. The CDR3 spells CASSLGGGVSYEQYF. The CDR3, as DNA: TGCGCCAGCAGCTTGGGAGGTGGGGTCAGCTACGAGCAGTACTTC. This chain uses TRBV5-1 with TRBJ2-7; no clear D gene. The CDR3 has 15 amino acids. Germline V gene lookup returns CDR1 SGHRS and CDR2 YFSETQ. V lost 0 bases to trimming and J lost 3 bases, with 13 bases between them.

This clonotype was recorded at least ten times. J is TRBJ2-4 and V is TRBV15; 8 positions match TRBD2. Unmatched junction bases numbered 14, after V lost 0 bases and J lost 1 base. This CDR3 comprises 20 residues. CDR1 and CDR2 from the germline V gene are LNHNV and YYDKDF (reference sequence). CDR3 amino acids: CATSRDASGGGSLAKNIQYF. The CDR3 nucleotides are TGTGCCACCAGCAGAGATGCAAGCGGGGGAGGGTCTCTGGCCAAAAACATTCAGTACTTC.

The sample holds many counts of this clonotype. This chain uses TRBV5-1 with TRBJ2-2; TRBD1 aligns across 7 bases. CDR3 length: 16 residues. The V gene end was trimmed by 2 bases and the J gene end by 2 bases; junction bases not matched to a gene: 6. CDR1 SGHRS and CDR2 YFSETQ come from the germline V gene. CDR3 nucleotide sequence: TGCGCCAGCAGCTTTCGGGACAGTCGAAACACCGGGGAGCTGTTTTTT. Translated: CASSFRDSRNTGELFF. The whole variable domain, filled in from reference TRBV5-1 and TRBJ2-2, reads KAGVTQTPRYLIKTRGQQVTLSCSPISGHRSVSWYQQTPGQGLQFLFEYFSETQRNKGNFPGRFSGRQFSNSRSEMNVSTLELGDSALYLCASSFRDSRNTGELFFGEGSRLTVL.

This chain joins TRBV6-2 or TRBV6-3 and TRBJ2-1; D is possibly TRBD1 (6 bases). In germline, CDR1 is MNHEY, CDR2 SVGEGT. The CDR3 length is 16 residues. Trimming cost V 4 bases and J 0 bases, with 13 bases left between them. The CDR3 reads CASSSRQASSYNEQFF. Written as DNA, the CDR3 is TGTGCCAGCAGTTCCCGACAGGCGAGCTCCTACAATGAGCAGTTCTTC.